This T cell receptor beta chain stems from a study of response to subunit inactivated influenza vaccine. Findings of the study overall: The study's authors posited that every seasonal influenza vaccination enlists few new T cells.

CDR3 size: 16 residues. The V and J ends lost 3 bases and 0 bases, in that order; junction bases with no gene match: 6. Germline-derived CDR1 and CDR2 are SGHTA and FQGNSA. Points on this clonotype: Antigen unknown.

TCRdb independently ran MiXCR on the RT-PCR reads; one entry per CDR3 protein. This table holds over 400,000 distinct CDR3 sequences, under 15% found once. The sequence was obtained from a man aged 45-65 years who received an inactivated influenza vaccine. This sequence joins TRBV7-2 and TRBJ2-3, with 7 bases fitting TRBD1. Sequenced material: PBMCs from blood, taken around seven weeks after vaccination. CDR3 sequence reads: CASSLRYRGSTDTQYF. The CDR3 DNA sequence: TGTGCCAGCAGCTTGAGGTACAGGGGTAGCACAGATACGCAGTATTTT.